This T cell receptor (beta chain) was observed in a study of STAT3 mutations in large granular lymphocyte leukemia. Study-level information: Immunosuppressive therapy was given to more than half of T-LGLL patients.

Study-wide results and caveats: TCR clonotype switching after therapy occurred in about 30% of the 18 patients. No sample exists from the first appearance of each clone. Every T-cell large granular lymphocyte leukemia patient had at least one immunodominant TCR beta clonotype.

Some clones are missing from TCRdb's copy, which holds only in-frame ones; the method was immunoSEQ multiplex PCR. The sample includes under 9,500 clones, 88% of them seen just once. In the case of this clone: As yet, its antigen is unknown.

V shed 2 bases and J 6 bases; nucleotides not matched to a gene: 8. The CDR3 is 17 residues long. CDR1 MGHDK and CDR2 SYGVNS come from the germline V gene. The sample was peripheral blood mononuclear cells. The receptor was isolated from a man of 80 years or more with T-cell large granular lymphocyte leukemia. Some clones in this sample may be carry-over from other donors' samples. The gene calls are TRBV25-1 and TRBJ1-6, with TRBD1 matching 9 bases. CDR3 sequence reads: CASSERGQGGTNSPLHF. The CDR3 DNA is TGTGCCAGCAGTGAACGGGGACAGGGCGGAACTAATTCACCCCTCCACTTT.